These T cell receptor beta chains were read from a single sample in a study of blood T cells in healthy people across ages. One entry per CDR3 protein, called by TCRdb with MiXCR from the 5' RACE reads. The table shows under 2 million distinct CDR3 sequences, with 34% occurring only once. Sequencing was carried out using blood. Source of these receptors: a woman aged 30 to 39 in good health. Each CDR3 is given with its conserved first and last residue. The D gene is left open where the match is weak. Not all rows give a size; the values are once, few, many and, for expanded clones, a class.

d_call j_call v_call clone_size cdr3_aa cdr3_nt
TRBD2 TRBJ2-7 TRBV28 - CATAYGRAYEQYF TGTGCCACCGCTTACGGGAGGGCCTACGAGCAGTACTTC
TRBD2 TRBJ2-1 TRBV15 few CATSAGTSRGNEQFF TGTGCCACCAGCGCCGGGACTAGTAGGGGGAATGAGCAGTTCTTC
- TRBJ1-1 TRBV30 few CGFWDLGTEAFF TGTGGCTTTTGGGATCTTGGGACTGAAGCTTTCTTT
- TRBJ1-2 TRBV21-1 - CAPAHRDSVEGFKGYTF TGTGCGCCCGCACACAGGGATTCTGTGGAGGGTTTCAAAGGCTACACCTTC
- TRBJ2-7 TRBV20-1 - CSARDPYGGRSYEQYF TGCAGTGCTAGAGATCCCTACGGCGGTAGATCCTACGAGCAGTACTTC
- TRBJ2-5 TRBV27 few CASKDVRVGQETQYF TGTGCCAGCAAAGACGTGCGGGTAGGGCAAGAGACCCAGTACTTC
- TRBJ1-2 TRBV5-5 many CASSLKQGNYGYTF TGTGCCAGCAGCTTGAAGCAGGGTAACTATGGCTACACCTTC
TRBD1 TRBJ1-2 TRBV6-1 - CASSEISGGRGVYGYTF TGTGCCAGCAGTGAAATATCAGGTGGCAGGGGGGTCTATGGCTACACCTTC
- TRBJ2-5 TRBV10-3 many CAISAGWDETQYF TGTGCCATCTCGGCGGGATGGGATGAGACCCAGTACTTC
TRBD1 TRBJ2-3 TRBV7-3 - CASSSTGVGDTQYF TGTGCCAGCAGCTCTACAGGGGTAGGGGATACGCAGTATTTT
- TRBJ2-5 TRBV20-1 - CSARDPAETQYF TGCAGTGCTAGAGACCCGGCGGAGACCCAGTACTTC
- TRBJ2-7 TRBV5-4 - CASSLTGALRTYEQYF TGTGCCAGCAGCTTAACCGGGGCGCTCAGAACCTACGAGCAGTACTTC
TRBD1 TRBJ2-7 TRBV27 once CASSLRTGQWYEQYF TGTGCCAGCAGTTTAAGGACAGGGCAATGGTACGAGCAGTACTTC
- TRBJ2-1 TRBV5-1 - CASSLATGSGRQEQFF TGCGCCAGCAGCTTGGCCACTGGGTCAGGGCGGCAGGAGCAGTTCTTC
TRBD2 TRBJ2-1 TRBV4-1 - CASSQRLAQDEQFF TGCGCCAGCAGCCAAAGACTAGCTCAGGATGAGCAGTTCTTC
- TRBJ1-2 TRBV27 - CASSFNPKEGYTF TGTGCCAGCAGTTTCAACCCAAAGGAGGGCTACACCTTC